This entry lists 20 T cell receptor beta chains sequenced from one sample in a study of blood T cell repertoires in COVID-19. Only in-frame clones appear in the TCRdb table, and some are missing; sequencing was by immunoSEQ multiplex PCR. The sample records over 75,000 clones, less than 95% being singletons. Sequencing was done on a sample of peripheral blood. Source of these receptors: a human donor with active COVID-19. The donor label of this sample is uncertain.

V usage is TRBV4-1 and J usage is TRBJ2-5, with D possibly matching TRBD2 (6 bases). This CDR3 has 13 amino acids. Trimming took off 4 bases at V and 5 bases at J, with 11 bases between the two ends. The V gene's germline CDR1 is MGHRA and CDR2 YSYEKL. In nucleotides, the CDR3 is TGCGCCAGCAGCCTGGGGGGATGGGAGACCCAGTACTTC. It is translated as CASSLGGWETQYF.

The chain carries TRBV19 and TRBJ1-6; 8 positions match TRBD1. The ends lost 4 bases at V and 9 bases at J; junction bases unmatched: 8. There are 15 residues in the CDR3. Germline CDR1 LNHDA, CDR2 SQIVND (reference sequence). CDR3 in amino acids: CASSTDRGLFSPLHF. CDR3 nucleotide sequence: TGTGCCAGTAGTACCGACAGGGGATTGTTTTCACCCCTCCACTTT.

The V and J genes are TRBV18 and TRBJ2-5, with TRBD1 matching over 8 bases. CDR3 size: 15 residues. CDR1 KGHSH and CDR2 LQKENI come from the germline V gene. The junction had 5 bases not matched to a gene; V was cut back by 0 bases and J by 5 bases. The CDR3 DNA reads TGTGCCAGCTCACCACCGACAGGGGTCGAGGAGACCCAGTACTTC. The encoded protein is CASSPPTGVEETQYF.

The rearrangement links TRBV6-1 to TRBJ1-6; weak D call: TRBD1 (5 bases). The V gene lost 2 bases and the J gene lost 0 bases, with 14 bases spanning the gap. Germline assignment: CDR1 MNHNS and CDR2 SASEGT. CDR3 length: 18 amino acids. In DNA, the CDR3 is TGTGCCAGCAGTGAATGGTCGTTGGGGGGCTCCTATAATTCACCCCTCCACTTT. It is translated as CASSEWSLGGSYNSPLHF.

This clone has just one count. The genes are TRBV9 and TRBJ2-7; tentatively, D is TRBD1 (5 bases). V gave up 4 bases and J gave up 6 bases, with 11 bases separating them. This CDR3 is built from 12 residues. CDR1 is SGDLS and CDR2 is YYNGEE in the germline V gene. The CDR3 sequence: CASSPQGSEQYF. Here the CDR3 DNA reads TGTGCCAGCAGCCCTCAGGGTTCCGAGCAGTACTTC.

The chain combines TRBV9 with TRBJ2-3, with unresolved D. V dropped 4 bases and J dropped 0 bases, with 15 bases sitting between them. The CDR3 has 16 amino acids. CDR1 and CDR2 from the germline V gene are SGDLS and YYNGEE. This CDR3 reads CASSPRPPTSTDTQYF. CDR3 coding DNA: TGTGCCAGCAGCCCCCGCCCGCCTACTAGCACAGATACGCAGTATTTT.

A word on this clone: One end of the junction varies from germline; a read error may be responsible. The J gene is TRBJ2-3, the V gene TRBV7-7; 8 nucleotides match TRBD2. The CDR3 has 14 residues. The V gene's germline CDR1 is SSHAT and CDR2 FNYEAQ (reference sequence). CDR3 DNA: TGTGCTAGCAGCCTAGGGAATAGCGGGAATACGCAGTATTTT. Translating it yields CASSLGNSGNTQYF.

The sample holds one count of this clone. The genes are TRBV5-1 and TRBJ1-2; D not certain. The V and J ends lost 3 bases and 8 bases respectively, with 17 bases between them. The CDR3 is 14 amino acids. The germline V gene has CDR1 SGHRS and CDR2 YFSETQ. CDR3 region: CASSSAIEAGGYTF. The CDR3 bases are TGCGCCAGCAGCTCAGCTATTGAGGCCGGGGGCTACACCTTC.

The gene calls are TRBV6-2 or TRBV6-3 and TRBJ1-2, with 7 bases aligning to TRBD1. The CDR3 covers 13 residues. Germline V gene lookup returns CDR1 MNHEY and CDR2 SVGEGT. Unmatched junction bases numbered 3, after V lost 2 bases and J lost 6 bases. The CDR3 protein is CASSYGGGDGYTF. CDR3 nucleotide sequence: TGTGCCAGCAGTTACGGAGGGGGCGATGGCTACACCTTC.

J is TRBJ1-5 and V is TRBV28; weak D call: TRBD1 (6 bases). The CDR3 totals 18 residues. Germline CDR1 MDHEN, CDR2 SYDVKM. Trimming stripped 2 bases from V and 0 bases from J, with 17 bases between. The CDR3 is CASSLIGGRSYSNQPQHF. The CDR3 bases are TGTGCCAGCAGTTTAATCGGGGGGCGATCATATAGCAATCAGCCCCAGCATTTT. The full variable domain, in which reference TRBV28 and TRBJ1-5 provide the parts outside the CDR3, is DVKVTQSSRYLVKRTGEKVFLECVQDMDHENMFWYRQDPGLGLRLIYFSYDVKMKEKGDIPEGYSVSREKKERFSLILESASTNQTSMYLCASSLIGGRSYSNQPQHFGDGTRLSIL.

The chain employs TRBV21-1 and TRBJ2-1; no check of the table's D call, TRBD2, against the DNA was made. TRBV21-1 corresponds to a pseudogene. The CDR3 is 16 amino acids. The CDR3: CASSIRLSSSYNEQFF. The CDR3 DNA reads TGTGCCAGCAGCATACGACTCAGCAGCTCCTACAATGAGCAGTTCTTC.

The chain uses TRBV6-1 and TRBJ2-3; 13 bases fit TRBD2. The CDR3 runs 17 residues. After removal of 4 bases from V and 1 base from J, the junction contained 5 bases not matched to a gene. Germline assignment: CDR1 MNHNS and CDR2 SASEGT. CDR3 residues: CASSALGLAGGTDTQYF. The CDR3 nucleotides are TGTGCCAGCAGTGCCTTAGGACTAGCGGGGGGCACAGATACGCAGTATTTT.

The chain is built from TRBV19 and TRBJ2-3, with 9 bases identical to TRBD2. The trim removed 2 bases at V and 0 bases at J, leaving 3 bases unmatched. From germline, CDR1 is LNHDA and CDR2 SQIVND (reference sequence). The CDR3 covers 16 residues. The CDR3 nucleotides are TGTGCCAGTAGTATACTAGCGGGGAAAAGCACAGATACGCAGTATTTT. This codes for CASSILAGKSTDTQYF.

The CDR3 loop reads CASSLSQGYTEAFF. In nucleotides, the CDR3 is TGCGCCAGCAGCTTGAGTCAGGGGTACACTGAAGCTTTCTTT. This chain connects TRBV5-1 to TRBJ1-1, with TRBD1 as a possible D gene (6 bases). Germline CDR1 is SGHRS and CDR2 is YFSETQ. V lost 1 base, J lost 3 bases, and 10 bases lay in between. The CDR3 is 14 residues long.

This clone occurred once. The DNA of the CDR3 is TGTGCCAGCAGCCAAGGAGTGGCACTCCCCCCAGGGGTCAAAAACATTCAGTACTTC. As protein: CASSQGVALPPGVKNIQYF. This rearrangement joins TRBV3-1 (or the pseudogene TRBV3-2) to TRBJ2-4; the D gene is possibly TRBD1 (6 bases). Trimming cost V 1 base and J 3 bases, with 22 bases left between them. Germline assignment: CDR1 LGHDT and CDR2 YNNKEL (reference sequence). The CDR3 spans 19 residues.

V is TRBV12-5 and J is TRBJ2-5, with a weak D call TRBD2 (6 bases). The V and J ends lost 1 base and 4 bases respectively, with 10 bases between them. Germline V gene sequence: CDR1 LGHNT, CDR2 FRNRAP. There are 14 residues in the CDR3. The CDR3, as DNA: TGTGCTAGTGGTTTGGGGGGGGATGGAGAGACCCAGTACTTC. Translating it yields CASGLGGDGETQYF.

The chain couples TRBV19 to TRBJ2-7; 12 bases are a match to TRBD1. Germline values: CDR1 LNHDA, CDR2 SQIVND (reference sequence). After removal of 5 bases from V and 7 bases from J, the junction contained 9 bases not matched to a gene. The CDR3 is 15 residues long. CDR3 sequence reads: CASSPWDRGQGEQYF. DNA for the CDR3: TGTGCCAGTAGTCCGTGGGACAGGGGGCAAGGGGAGCAGTACTTC.

This chain joins TRBV11-2 and TRBJ2-7; D is perhaps TRBD1 (6 bases). Trimming cost V 4 bases and J 0 bases, with 13 bases left between them. Germline V CDR1 and CDR2: SGHAT, FQNNGV. The length of the CDR3 is 15 residues. CDR3 in amino acids: CASSSGTRTSYEQYF. The CDR3 DNA reads TGTGCCAGCAGCTCCGGGACACGCACCTCCTACGAGCAGTACTTC.

The rearrangement joins TRBV12-3 or TRBV12-4 to TRBJ2-1, with D possibly matching TRBD1 (5 bases). The CDR3 totals 12 residues. V was trimmed by 5 bases and J by 6 bases, leaving 8 bases between them. In DNA, the CDR3 is TGTGCCAGCAGTCAGGGATCCAATGAGCAGTTCTTC. Its protein product is CASSQGSNEQFF.

The chain recombines TRBV6-1 with TRBJ2-3; D is uncertain. CDR1 is MNHNS, CDR2 SASEGT, per germline. V was pared by 0 bases and J by 4 bases, with 5 bases between. The CDR3 is 13 residues long. The CDR3 loop is CASSEAAPDTQYF. CDR3 in DNA: TGTGCCAGCAGTGAAGCAGCCCCAGATACGCAGTATTTT.